This T cell receptor (beta chain) was recovered during a study of cytomegalovirus exposure and HLA in healthy donors. The assay was immunoSEQ multiplex PCR, and TCRdb's table has in-frame clones only and misses some. The data show 250,000 to 350,000 clones, roughly 87% seen once. Trimming took 0 bases from V and 4 from J, leaving 13 bases between them. This CDR3 region has 16 residues. CDR1 and CDR2 (germline): MGHRA, YSYEKL. The V and J genes are TRBV4-1 and TRBJ1-3, with no clear D. The sample taken for sequencing was PBMCs. This sequence originates from a man under 40 in good health and CMV-seronegative. The CDR3, as DNA: TGCGCCAGCAGCCAAGATCATCTCCCCGGGGGAAACACCATATATTTT. This translates into CASSQDHLPGGNTIYF.